The entry that follows covers one T cell receptor beta chain sequence. Its antigen is unknown. Germline and junction disagree at one end, which may indicate a read error. Extraction also yielded germline DNA, while blood RNA was obtained from unsorted whole blood. The data stem from a study of tumor-infiltrating lymphocytes in primary liver carcinoma. General study findings and limits: It was tumor-adjacent and tumor-blood pairs that overlapped less than tumor region pairs did.

Reverse transcription of approximately 500 ng total RNA with a constant-region primer produced TCR beta cDNA. Researchers made the TCR beta libraries by running three nested multiplex PCR rounds with slightly modified ARM-PCR. TCRdb passed the multiplex PCR reads through MiXCR, listing each CDR3 protein once. Here the sample spans 300,000 to 400,000 distinct CDR3 sequences, about 65% being singletons. The TCR sequence derives from a man between 40 and 49 years old with primary liver carcinoma and hepatitis B virus infection. The material sequenced was peripheral blood.

This CDR3 is CASSARDGSSEQYF. The CDR3 DNA reads TGCGCCAGCAGCGCACGGGACGGGTCCTCCGAGCAGTACTTC. V gene TRBV5-1 combines with J gene TRBJ2-7; perhaps D is TRBD1 or TRBD2 (5 bases each). Germline V gene lookup returns CDR1 SGHRS and CDR2 YFSETQ. The length of the CDR3 is 14 residues.